One sample yielded the 7 T cell receptor beta chains listed below, sequenced in a study of spatial heterogeneity in lung cancer (dated by TCRdb to between 2018 and 2021). The study at large found these results: The tumor nonsynonymous mutation count correlated with the number of expanded alpha and beta TCRs within the tumor.

The antigens of these receptors remain unknown. Libraries were prepared through 5' RACE. For sequencing, a NextSeq 500 was employed. TCRdb cleaned the public reads at Q25 with fastp, built clones with MiXCR and kept in-frame beta chains. Duplicate CDR3 protein sequences are folded into a single record with the most common DNA and genes. Within this sample are around 18,000 distinct CDR3 sequences, with more than 6.5% of them counted one time only. 20% to 25% of the sample is taken by the ten largest. The sample's time point label is to be understood as: sample taken at primary tumor resection. Sequencing was performed on lung tumor tissue, taken at surgery. The origin of the receptors is a female donor with early-stage non-small cell lung cancer.

This clonotype is deemed medium-sized. The chain employs TRBV10-2 and TRBJ1-3, with 9 bases aligning to TRBD1. CDR3 length: 16 amino acids. The germline CDR1 and CDR2 sequences are WSHSY and SAAADI. V trimming: 7 bases; J trimming: 2 bases; junction bases outside the gene matches: 9. Written as DNA, the CDR3 is TGCGCCAGCACAAGACAGGGGGTTGGCGCTGGAAACACCATATATTTT. As protein: CASTRQGVGAGNTIYF.

In the case of this clonotype: The CDR3 does not end in the conserved phenylalanine or tryptophan, so this is likely a read error. The chain couples TRBV6-2 or TRBV6-3 to TRBJ2-5, with D perhaps matching TRBD2 (5 bases). Germline V gene lookup returns CDR1 MNHEY and CDR2 SVGEGT. Trimming took off 5 bases at V and 5 bases at J, with 21 bases between the two ends. The CDR3 totals 16 residues. CDR3 bases: TGTGCCAGCAGTCCCCGAACCTTCGCTGAGCGGGAGACCCAGTACTCC. As protein: CASSPRTFAERETQYS.

By sample fraction, this clonotype is medium-sized. The V call is TRBV6-2 or TRBV6-3, the J call TRBJ1-5, with D perhaps matching TRBD1 (6 bases). Trimming stripped 8 bases from V and 0 bases from J, with 11 bases between. The CDR3 has 14 amino acids. Germline CDR1 is MNHEY and CDR2 is SVGEGT. The DNA for the CDR3 is TGTGCCAGCTGGGACAACCTTAGCAATCAGCCCCAGCATTTT. Translated: CASWDNLSNQPQHF.

Relative to its sample, this clonotype is medium-sized. The V and J genes are TRBV5-1 and TRBJ2-2, with TRBD1 matching 7 bases. This CDR3 comprises 15 residues. Looked up from germline, CDR1 is SGHRS and CDR2 is YFSETQ. The V gene end was trimmed by 4 bases and the J gene end by 4 bases; junction bases not matched to a gene: 7. The CDR3 loop is CASSGSTGSTGELFF. Here the CDR3 DNA reads TGCGCCAGCAGCGGGTCGACAGGGTCCACCGGGGAGCTGTTTTTT. The complete variable domain, with remaining parts taken from reference TRBV5-1 and TRBJ2-2, reads KAGVTQTPRYLIKTRGQQVTLSCSPISGHRSVSWYQQTPGQGLQFLFEYFSETQRNKGNFPGRFSGRQFSNSRSEMNVSTLELGDSALYLCASSGSTGSTGELFFGEGSRLTVL.

This clonotype was counted at least ten times. The V and J genes are TRBV4-3 and TRBJ2-5; D might be TRBD2 (6 bases). The ends were cut back, 0 bases at V and 1 base at J, with 9 bases in the middle. CDR1 LGHNA and CDR2 YSLEER come from the germline V gene. CDR3 length: 15 amino acids. This CDR3 is CASSQEGLVQETQYF. The DNA of the CDR3 is TGCGCCAGCAGCCAAGAGGGACTCGTCCAAGAGACCCAGTACTTC.

This clonotype was seen many times. This chain's CDR3 is CASSFGVGDTQYF. The CDR3 nucleotides are TGTGCCAGCAGTTTCGGGGTCGGAGATACGCAGTATTTT. The J gene is TRBJ2-3, the V gene TRBV28, with D possibly TRBD2 on 5 matching bases. CDR1 and CDR2 (germline): MDHEN, SYDVKM. The V and J ends lost 3 bases and 5 bases respectively, with 9 bases between them. The CDR3 is made up of 13 amino acids.

The V gene is TRBV29-1, the J gene TRBJ2-5, with D hard to call. V dropped 0 bases and J dropped 5 bases, with 4 bases sitting between them. The germline V gene encodes CDR1 SQVTM and CDR2 ANQGSEA. The CDR3 is made up of 11 amino acids. CDR3 residues: CSVEDRETQYF. As DNA, the CDR3 is TGCAGCGTTGAAGATAGGGAGACCCAGTACTTC.